The sequence of this T cell receptor beta chain was determined in a study of shared clonotypes between healthy human individuals. On the study more broadly: Per donor, three plates held CD4 naive cells, three held CD4 memory, two held CD8 naive and one held CD8 memory. Study-wide results and caveats: Naive CD4 clonotypes overlapped across several donors at roughly 5.1%.

As defined, naive CD8 cells were CD45RO-negative and positively selected for CCR7, with terminally differentiated effector memory CD45RA+ cells excluded. As regards this clone: Its antigen is currently unknown.

At a deep level, the assay was run. Method: immunoSEQ multiplex PCR; TCRdb's copy keeps in-frame clones and lacks some. The table lists roughly 1,800,000 clones, approximately 94% of them singletons. Material: naive CD8+ T cells sorted from blood. The TCR sequence derives from a man aged 18-30 years in good health.

CDR3 nucleotides: TGTGCCAGCAGAGCCACGGGACTAGCGGGAGAAGAGCAGTACTTC. Its translation is CASRATGLAGEEQYF. The V call is TRBV27, the J call TRBJ2-7; 14 bases map to TRBD2. J gave up 7 bases and V 6 bases, and 8 bases lay outside the gene matches. CDR3 size: 15 residues. Germline CDR1 and CDR2: MNHEY and SMNVEV (reference sequence).